This note documents a single T cell receptor (beta chain) sequence. The sample is drawn from a study of blood T cell repertoires in COVID-19. Per the original methods: For nucleated cells, counts were estimated from reference gene primer amplification. Profiled with immunoSEQ multiplex PCR; TCRdb holds only in-frame clones, not every one. V and J calls and clone size follow that table, whereas D and trimming were derived from the DNA. In the table there are about 110,000 clones, 65% to 80% of which are singletons. This CDR3 comprises 16 residues. In germline, CDR1 is MNHEY, CDR2 SMNVEV (reference sequence). The ends lost 10 bases at V and 2 bases at J; junction bases unmatched: 12.

The chain recombines TRBV27 with TRBJ2-3; 10 bases are a match to TRBD1. The source is a woman between 40 and 50 years old with acute or convalescent COVID-19. Source material: peripheral blood. This CDR3 is CAIKYSGTGVTDTQYF. In DNA, the CDR3 is TGTGCCATTAAATATTCCGGGACAGGGGTCACAGATACGCAGTATTTT.